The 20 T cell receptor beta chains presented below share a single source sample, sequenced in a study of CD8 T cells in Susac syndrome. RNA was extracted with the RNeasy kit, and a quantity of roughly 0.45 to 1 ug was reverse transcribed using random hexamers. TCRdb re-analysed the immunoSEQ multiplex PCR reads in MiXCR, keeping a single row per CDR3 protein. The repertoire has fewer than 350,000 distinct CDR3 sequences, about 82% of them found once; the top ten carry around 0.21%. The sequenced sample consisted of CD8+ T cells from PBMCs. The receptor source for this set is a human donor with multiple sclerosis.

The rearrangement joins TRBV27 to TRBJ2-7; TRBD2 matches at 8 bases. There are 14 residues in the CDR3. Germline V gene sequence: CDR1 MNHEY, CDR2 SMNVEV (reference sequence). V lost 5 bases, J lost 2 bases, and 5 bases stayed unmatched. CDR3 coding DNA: TGTGCCAGCAGTCGCGGGACTAGAACCTACGAGCAGTACTTC. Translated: CASSRGTRTYEQYF.

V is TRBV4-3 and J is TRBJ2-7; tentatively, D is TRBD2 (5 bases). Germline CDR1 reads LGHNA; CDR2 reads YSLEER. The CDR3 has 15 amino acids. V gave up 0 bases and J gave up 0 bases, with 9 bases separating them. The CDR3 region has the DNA TGCGCCAGCAGCCAAGAGGCGAGGGACTCCTACGAGCAGTACTTC. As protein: CASSQEARDSYEQYF.

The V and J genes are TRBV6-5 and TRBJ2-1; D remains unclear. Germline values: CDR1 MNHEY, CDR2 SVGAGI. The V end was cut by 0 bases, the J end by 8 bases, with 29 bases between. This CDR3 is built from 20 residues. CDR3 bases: TGTGCCAGCAGTTACTCGATTGGACGCGGAATTTTCCGCGCGCGCCATGAGCAGTTCTTC. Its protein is CASSYSIGRGIFRARHEQFF.

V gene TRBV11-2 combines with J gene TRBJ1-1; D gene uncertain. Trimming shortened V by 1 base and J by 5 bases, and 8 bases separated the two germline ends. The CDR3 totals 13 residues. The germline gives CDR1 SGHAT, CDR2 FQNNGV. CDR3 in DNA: TGTGCCAGCAGCTTAGGAATCGTGACTGAAGCTTTCTTT. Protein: CASSLGIVTEAFF.

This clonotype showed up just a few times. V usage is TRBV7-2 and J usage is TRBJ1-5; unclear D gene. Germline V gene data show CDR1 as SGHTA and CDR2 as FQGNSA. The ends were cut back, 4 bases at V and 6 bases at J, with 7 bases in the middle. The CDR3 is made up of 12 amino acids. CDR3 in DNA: TGTGCCAGCAGCTCCCCCAGTCAGCCCCAGCATTTT. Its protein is CASSSPSQPQHF.

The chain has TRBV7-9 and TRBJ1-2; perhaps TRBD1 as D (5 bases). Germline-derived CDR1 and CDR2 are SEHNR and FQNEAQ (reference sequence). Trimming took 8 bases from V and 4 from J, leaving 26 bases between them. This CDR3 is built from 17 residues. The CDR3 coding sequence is TGTGCCAGCTACGACGGGGGACGAGCCAGGTACAGCTATGGCTACACCTTC. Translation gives CASYDGGRARYSYGYTF. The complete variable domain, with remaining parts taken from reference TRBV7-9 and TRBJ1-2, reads DTGVSQNPRHKITKRGQNVTFRCDPISEHNRLYWYRQTLGQGPEFLTYFQNEAQLEKSRLLSDRFSAERPKGSFSTLEIQRTEQGDSAMYLCASYDGGRARYSYGYTFGSGTRLTVV.

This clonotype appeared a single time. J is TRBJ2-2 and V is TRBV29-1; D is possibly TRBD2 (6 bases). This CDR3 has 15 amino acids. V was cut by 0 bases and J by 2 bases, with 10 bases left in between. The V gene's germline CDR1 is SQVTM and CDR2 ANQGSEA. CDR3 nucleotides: TGCAGCGTTGAAGAAGTTAGCGGCAACACCGGGGAGCTGTTTTTT. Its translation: CSVEEVSGNTGELFF.

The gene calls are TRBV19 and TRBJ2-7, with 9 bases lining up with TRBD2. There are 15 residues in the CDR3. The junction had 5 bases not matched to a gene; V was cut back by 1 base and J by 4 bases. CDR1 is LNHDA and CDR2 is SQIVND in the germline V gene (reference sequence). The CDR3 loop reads CASSIVSGRNYEQYF. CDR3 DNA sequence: TGTGCCAGTAGTATAGTCAGCGGGAGGAATTACGAGCAGTACTTC.

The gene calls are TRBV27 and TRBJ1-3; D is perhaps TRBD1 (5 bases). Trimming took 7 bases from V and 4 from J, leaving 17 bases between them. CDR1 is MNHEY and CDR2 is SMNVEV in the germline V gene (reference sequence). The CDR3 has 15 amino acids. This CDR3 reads CASTALGGSGNTIYF. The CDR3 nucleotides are TGTGCCAGCACCGCCCTTGGGGGATCCGGAAACACCATATATTTT.

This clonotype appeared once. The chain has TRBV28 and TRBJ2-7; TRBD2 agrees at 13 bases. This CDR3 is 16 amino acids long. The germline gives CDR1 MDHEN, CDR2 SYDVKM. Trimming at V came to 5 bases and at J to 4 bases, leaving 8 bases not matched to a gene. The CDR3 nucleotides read TGTGCCAGCAGTACTCCGGGACTAGCGGGAACATACGAGCAGTACTTC. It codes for CASSTPGLAGTYEQYF.

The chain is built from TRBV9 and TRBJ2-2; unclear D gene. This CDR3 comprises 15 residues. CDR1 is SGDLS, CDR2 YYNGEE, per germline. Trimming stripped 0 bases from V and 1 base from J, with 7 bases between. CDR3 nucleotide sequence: TGTGCCAGCAGCGTAGCGATCATGAACACCGGGGAGCTGTTTTTT. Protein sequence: CASSVAIMNTGELFF.

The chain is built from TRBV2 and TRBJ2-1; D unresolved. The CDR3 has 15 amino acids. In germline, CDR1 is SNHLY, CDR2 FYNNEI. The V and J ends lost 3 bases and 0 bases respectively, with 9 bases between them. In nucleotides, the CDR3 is TGTGCCAGCAGTGAGGTGGGCGGCTCCTACAATGAGCAGTTCTTC. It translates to CASSEVGGSYNEQFF.

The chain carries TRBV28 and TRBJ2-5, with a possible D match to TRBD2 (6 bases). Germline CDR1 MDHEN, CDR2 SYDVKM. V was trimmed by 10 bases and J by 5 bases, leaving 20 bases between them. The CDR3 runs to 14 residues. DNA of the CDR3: TGTGCCACCTTTGGTGGGGAGGTCGGGGAGACCCAGTACTTC. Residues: CATFGGEVGETQYF.

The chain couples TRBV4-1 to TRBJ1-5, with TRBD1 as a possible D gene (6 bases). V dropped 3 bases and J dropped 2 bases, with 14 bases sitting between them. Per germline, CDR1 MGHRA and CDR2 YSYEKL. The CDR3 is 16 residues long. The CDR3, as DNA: TGCGCCAGCAGCCATGCAACAGGGACGGGCAATCAGCCCCAGCATTTT. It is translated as CASSHATGTGNQPQHF.

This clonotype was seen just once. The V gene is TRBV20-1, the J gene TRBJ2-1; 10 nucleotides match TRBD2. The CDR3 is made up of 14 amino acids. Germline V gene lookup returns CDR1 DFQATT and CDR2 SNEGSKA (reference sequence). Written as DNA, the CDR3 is TGCGGAGGTCTAGCGGGGGCATCCTACAATGAGCAGTTCTTC. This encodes CGGLAGASYNEQFF.

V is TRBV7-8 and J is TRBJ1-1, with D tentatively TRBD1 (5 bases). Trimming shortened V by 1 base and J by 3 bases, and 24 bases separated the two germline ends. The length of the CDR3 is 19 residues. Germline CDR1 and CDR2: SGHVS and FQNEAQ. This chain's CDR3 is CASSLEWWARTTRDTEAFF. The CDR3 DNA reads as TGTGCCAGCAGCTTAGAGTGGTGGGCGCGGACAACCCGGGACACTGAAGCTTTCTTT.

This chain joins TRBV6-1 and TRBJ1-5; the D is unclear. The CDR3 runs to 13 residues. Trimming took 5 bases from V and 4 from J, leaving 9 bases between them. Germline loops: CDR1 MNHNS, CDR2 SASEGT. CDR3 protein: CASSTGRNQPQHF. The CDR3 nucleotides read TGTGCCAGCAGTACCGGGAGGAATCAGCCCCAGCATTTT.

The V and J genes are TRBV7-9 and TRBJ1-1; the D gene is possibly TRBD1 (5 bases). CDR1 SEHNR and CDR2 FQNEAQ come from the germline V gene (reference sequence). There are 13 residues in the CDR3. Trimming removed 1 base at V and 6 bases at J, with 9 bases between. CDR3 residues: CASSLVRDPEAFF. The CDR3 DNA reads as TGTGCCAGCAGCTTAGTAAGGGACCCTGAAGCTTTCTTT.

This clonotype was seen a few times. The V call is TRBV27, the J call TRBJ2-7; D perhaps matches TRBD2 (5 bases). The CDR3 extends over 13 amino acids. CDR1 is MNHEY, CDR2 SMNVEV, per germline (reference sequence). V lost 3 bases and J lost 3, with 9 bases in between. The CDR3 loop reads CASSFGLGYEQYF. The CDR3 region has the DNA TGTGCCAGCAGTTTCGGACTCGGCTACGAGCAGTACTTC.

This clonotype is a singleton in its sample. Here the CDR3 reads CAWIAGGPNEQFF. The CDR3 coding sequence is TGTGCCTGGATAGCGGGAGGGCCTAATGAGCAGTTCTTC. The rearrangement uses TRBV30 and TRBJ2-1, with TRBD2 matching 11 bases. Trimming cost V 4 bases and J 7 bases; bases outside gene matches: 3. The CDR3 length is 13 residues. The V gene's germline CDR1 is GTSNPN and CDR2 SVGIG (reference sequence).